Shown below are 13 T cell receptor beta chains from a single sample sequenced in a study of T cell responses to AZD1222 COVID-19 vaccine. The table came from immunoSEQ multiplex PCR; TCRdb's copy has only in-frame clones and leaves some out. The sample holds 150,000 or so clones, roughly nine tenths seen once. The sequences come from peripheral blood, collected 28 days after the second AZD1222 dose. These receptors all come from an adult who received the AZD1222 COVID-19 vaccine.

The rearrangement links TRBV11-3 to TRBJ2-2; the D is unclear. Germline CDR1 is SGHNT and CDR2 is YENEEA. V was shortened by 0 bases and J by 3 bases, with 8 bases between the two germline ends. The CDR3 runs to 15 residues. The CDR3: CASSLDPTDTGELFF. In nucleotides, the CDR3 is TGTGCCAGCAGCTTAGATCCCACAGACACCGGGGAGCTGTTTTTT.

The J gene is TRBJ2-7, the V gene TRBV14; tentative D call: TRBD2 (5 bases). The V gene lost 4 bases and the J gene lost 7 bases, with 23 bases spanning the gap. Germline V gives CDR1 SGHDN, CDR2 FVKESK. This CDR3 has 16 amino acids. CDR3 nucleotide sequence: TGTGCCAGCAGCCCTTCGAGGGCTAGTTGGGGTCGAGAGCAGTACTTC. Amino acids: CASSPSRASWGREQYF.

This chain uses TRBV6-5 with TRBJ1-1, with D possibly TRBD1 on 6 matching bases. Between the trimmed V and J ends, which lost 0 bases and 0 bases, there was a span of 11 bases. The germline V gene has CDR1 MNHEY and CDR2 SVGAGI. CDR3 size: 16 residues. The CDR3 protein is CASSYSTGFLNTEAFF. The CDR3, as DNA: TGTGCCAGCAGTTACTCAACAGGGTTCCTGAACACTGAAGCTTTCTTT.

This clone came up a few times. The chain joins TRBV19 to TRBJ1-5; TRBD1 might be the D (5 bases). Germline V gene data show CDR1 as LNHDA and CDR2 as SQIVND (reference sequence). Trimming stripped 3 bases from V and 0 bases from J, with 12 bases between. The CDR3 spans 16 residues. This CDR3 is CASSMEGPNSNQPQHF. The CDR3 DNA reads as TGTGCCAGTAGTATGGAGGGACCGAATAGCAATCAGCCCCAGCATTTT.

This chain links TRBV9 with TRBJ2-5, with TRBD1 as a possible D gene (6 bases). From germline, CDR1 is SGDLS and CDR2 YYNGEE. The CDR3 loop spans 15 amino acids. The V end lost 2 bases, the J end lost 4 bases, and 15 bases lay between the germline ends. This CDR3 reads CASSVDPGAGETQYF. The DNA for the CDR3 is TGTGCCAGCAGCGTCGACCCAGGGGCGGGAGAGACCCAGTACTTC.

V and J are TRBV29-1 and TRBJ2-7; D call uncertain. The germline CDR1 and CDR2 sequences are SQVTM and ANQGSEA. This CDR3 is 13 amino acids long. The V end lost 2 bases, the J end lost 0 bases, and 8 bases lay between the germline ends. The CDR3 protein is CSVESDTSYEQYF. CDR3 DNA: TGCAGCGTTGAAAGTGACACCTCCTACGAGCAGTACTTC.

The CDR3 loop reads CASSQGRGKASVGGYTF. For the CDR3, the DNA is TGTGCCAGCAGCCAAGGAAGGGGTAAGGCGTCGGTTGGTGGCTACACCTTC. V and J are TRBV3-1 (or the pseudogene TRBV3-2) and TRBJ1-2; tentatively, D is TRBD1 (5 bases). Between the trimmed V and J ends, which lost 1 base and 7 bases, there was a span of 22 bases. Germline lookup yields CDR1 LGHDT and CDR2 YNNKEL (reference sequence). This CDR3 region has 17 residues.

This clone came up once. The chain has TRBV18 and TRBJ2-2, with TRBD1 matching 10 bases. The CDR3 is 16 amino acids. V dropped 1 base and J dropped 4; count of bases not matched to a gene: 3. Germline CDR1 is KGHSH and CDR2 is LQKENI. The CDR3 here is CASSPRWTGGTGELFF. CDR3 nucleotides: TGTGCCAGCTCACCACGGTGGACAGGGGGCACCGGGGAGCTGTTTTTT. The entire variable domain, with the rest obtained from reference TRBV18 and TRBJ2-2, is as follows: NAGVMQNPRHLVRRRGQEARLRCSPMKGHSHVYWYRQLPEEGLKFMVYLQKENIIDESGMPKERFSAEFPKEGPSILRIQQVVRGDSAAYFCASSPRWTGGTGELFFGEGSRLTVL.

V usage is TRBV6-5 and J usage is TRBJ2-7; 7 bases are shared with TRBD1. Germline CDR1 MNHEY, CDR2 SVGAGI. The CDR3 has 15 amino acids. The trim removed 8 bases at V and 2 bases at J, leaving 12 bases unmatched. The CDR3 DNA follows: TGTGCCAGCTGTCGGGACCGGGACAGACCCTACGAGCAGTACTTC. Its translation: CASCRDRDRPYEQYF.

The chain uses TRBV4-1 and TRBJ2-1; 9 positions match TRBD2. With 1 base clipped from V and 4 bases from J, the junction kept 5 bases outside the gene matches. The CDR3 runs 16 residues. CDR1 MGHRA and CDR2 YSYEKL come from the germline V gene. CDR3 DNA: TGCGCCAGCAGCCAAGGCGGGGGGGCCCCATACAATGAGCAGTTCTTC. It encodes CASSQGGGAPYNEQFF.

The chain uses TRBV2 and TRBJ1-1, with TRBD1 matching 8 bases. Germline CDR1 is SNHLY and CDR2 is FYNNEI. V dropped 8 bases and J dropped 4; count of bases not matched to a gene: 9. The length of the CDR3 is 14 residues. The CDR3 DNA reads TGTGCCAGCCTACCTTTAGACAGGGGCACTGAAGCTTTCTTT. Translation gives CASLPLDRGTEAFF.

This clone was picked up one time. The chain recombines TRBV2 with TRBJ2-1; D ambiguous. The CDR3 loop spans 13 amino acids. Trimming took off 5 bases at V and 10 bases at J, with 15 bases between the two ends. CDR1 is SNHLY and CDR2 is FYNNEI in the germline V gene. The CDR3, as DNA: TGTGCCAGCAGTCTCTCCCTAGTTCTCGAGCAGTTCTTC. It is translated as CASSLSLVLEQFF.

Concerning this clone itself: This sample also contains other DNA sequences that code for the same CDR3. V gene TRBV6-1 combines with J gene TRBJ2-1, with 9 bases aligning to TRBD2. The CDR3 consists of 16 residues. The V gene's germline CDR1 is MNHNS and CDR2 SASEGT. Trimming took 2 bases from V and 1 from J; bases not matched to a gene: 3. The CDR3 protein is CASSELAGGSYNEQFF. The CDR3 nucleotides are TGTGCCAGCAGTGAACTCGCGGGGGGGTCCTACAATGAGCAGTTCTTC.